The entry below gives a single T cell receptor (beta chain) sequence along with its context. As yet, its antigen is unknown. This record comes from a study of Graves' ophthalmopathy and Graves' hyperthyroidism. The wider study: If no ophthalmopathy appeared within 18 months of follow-up, hyperthyroidism was termed stable.

The diagnosis was founded upon clinical symptoms, serum thyroxine, TRAb, thyroid ultrasound and orbital computed tomography. Study-level findings and limits: The model achieved approximately 71% sensitivity and 72.22% specificity for ophthalmopathy progression.

Amplified material comprised TCR beta CDR3 regions derived from RNA transcripts. HTBI-primed RT-PCR formed the first round, and a multiplex PCR formed the second. In TCRdb, the multiplex PCR reads were re-called with MiXCR into one record per CDR3 protein. The data contain over a million distinct CDR3 sequences, about 38% of them seen just once; the ten biggest clones take up 11%. CDR1 is SQVTM and CDR2 is ANQGSEA in the germline V gene. Deletions cut 2 bases from V and 11 bases from J, with 19 bases between. The CDR3 totals 14 residues. The TCR was taken from an adult man with Graves' hyperthyroidism. Specimen: peripheral blood or thyroid tissue (not recorded which). The chain employs TRBV29-1 and TRBJ1-5, with D perhaps matching TRBD1 (5 bases). The CDR3: CSVETIPPGETQHF. The CDR3 DNA reads TGCAGCGTTGAAACCATTCCACCGGGGGAGACCCAGCATTTT.